The rows below give T cell receptor beta chains drawn from one sample of a study of OX40 agonist ivuxolimab in advanced cancers. The data were produced by immunoSEQ multiplex PCR, yet TCRdb's version contains in-frame clones alone and is incomplete. The top ten clones hold 1% to 1.3% of a sample with roughly 86,000 clones, approximately 90% of them seen once. Sequences were derived from CD4+ or CD8+ T cells sorted from blood, sampled in a trial of the OX40 agonist ivuxolimab. The receptor set was obtained from an adult with an advanced solid tumor such as melanoma, head and neck, liver or kidney cancer. Each CDR3 is given with its conserved first and last residue. A D gene is named only where the DNA matches it firmly. The size field is filled for only some rows; it gives once, few, many or a size class.

>TRBJ1-1|.|TRBV6-1|.
CASSEARTLNAFF
TGTGCCAGCAGTGAAGCAAGAACACTGAACGCTTTCTTT
>TRBJ1-2|.|TRBV27|.
CASSPARGGNYGYTF
TGTGCCAGCAGTCCGGCCAGGGGCGGTAACTATGGCTACACCTTC
>TRBJ2-7|.|TRBV4-1|.
CASSQVGISPYEQYF
TGCGCCAGCAGCCAAGTGGGCATCTCCCCCTACGAGCAGTACTTC
>TRBJ2-7|.|TRBV10-1|TRBD2
CASSVGTSSSEQYF
TGCGCCAGCAGTGTCGGGACTAGTTCCTCCGAGCAGTACTTC
>TRBJ1-5|.|TRBV28|TRBD1
CASRLTGGSNQPQHF
TGTGCCAGCAGGCTAACAGGGGGGAGCAATCAGCCCCAGCATTTT
>TRBJ2-3|.|TRBV9|TRBD2
CASSRAGTSGRAKDTQYF
TGTGCCAGCAGCAGAGCCGGGACTAGCGGGAGGGCAAAAGATACGCAGTATTTT
>TRBJ2-3|.|TRBV11-2|TRBD2
CASSFRPGGLPLYF
TGTGCCAGCAGCTTTCGCCCGGGGGGATTACCTTTGTATTTT
>TRBJ1-1|.|TRBV4-1|.
CASSQDAPLGGNTEAFF
TGCGCCAGCAGCCAAGATGCCCCCCTCGGGGGGAACACTGAAGCTTTCTTT
>TRBJ2-1|.|TRBV2|TRBD2
CASTPPRERLAGATSYNEQFF
TGTGCCAGCACCCCCCCACGAGAGAGACTAGCGGGAGCCACCTCCTACAATGAGCAGTTCTTC
>TRBJ2-1|.|TRBV18|TRBD2
CASSEGLAGEYNEQFF
TGTGCCAGCTCAGAGGGACTAGCGGGCGAGTACAATGAGCAGTTCTTC
>TRBJ2-4|.|TRBV19|.
CASSISGQQYF
TGTGCCAGTAGTATTAGCGGACAGCAGTACTTC
>TRBJ2-5|once|TRBV30|.
CAWAGLGETQYF
TGTGCCTGGGCAGGGTTGGGAGAGACCCAGTACTTC
>TRBJ1-2|.|TRBV6-5|TRBD1
CASSQGQDYGYTF
TGTGCCAGCAGTCAAGGACAGGACTATGGCTACACCTTC
>TRBJ1-1|.|TRBV5-1|TRBD1
CASSNGQGTVLAEAFF
TGCGCCAGCAGCAACGGACAGGGAACCGTGTTGGCTGAAGCTTTCTTT
>TRBJ2-1|.|TRBV29-1|TRBD2
CSVPTSGSSYNEQFF
TGCAGCGTCCCTACTAGCGGGAGCTCCTACAATGAGCAGTTCTTC
>TRBJ2-1|.|TRBV27|TRBD2
CASSRTRLNEQFF
TGTGCCAGCAGCCGGACTAGGCTGAATGAGCAGTTCTTC
>TRBJ2-5|.|TRBV9|.
CASSGAPEETQYF
TGTGCCAGCAGCGGGGCCCCCGAAGAGACCCAGTACTTC
>TRBJ1-1|.|TRBV5-6|TRBD1
CASSLTGVNTEAFF
TGTGCCAGCAGCCTCACAGGGGTGAACACTGAAGCTTTCTTT
>TRBJ2-2|.|TRBV19|.
CASSTGSVNTGELFF
TGTGCCAGTAGTACTGGCTCGGTTAACACCGGGGAGCTGTTTTTT
>TRBJ2-7|.|TRBV28|.
CASSSNGRVTYEQYF
TGTGCCAGCAGTTCGAATGGGCGGGTGACCTACGAGCAGTACTTC
>TRBJ2-1|.|TRBV19|.
CASSIDQGGSYNEQFF
TGTGCCAGTAGTATAGATCAGGGCGGCTCCTACAATGAGCAGTTCTTC
>TRBJ2-2|.|TRBV12-2|.
CASRLETRTSGRPNTGELFF
TGTGCAAGTCGCTTAGAGACGAGGACTAGCGGGAGGCCCAACACCGGGGAGCTGTTTTTT
>TRBJ1-2|.|TRBV4-3|.
CASSHLGAGAGYTF
TGCGCCAGCAGCCATTTGGGGGCAGGTGCGGGCTACACCTTC
>TRBJ2-7|.|TRBV6-9|.
CARDGYEQYF
TGTGCCAGGGACGGTTACGAGCAGTACTTC
>TRBJ2-1|.|TRBV29-1|TRBD2
CSVESAVEASGIYNEQFF
TGCAGCGTTGAATCCGCGGTGGAGGCTAGCGGGATCTACAATGAGCAGTTCTTC
>TRBJ1-5|.|TRBV18|TRBD1
CASSPNPHRGNQPQHF
TGTGCCAGCTCACCAAATCCGCACAGGGGGAATCAGCCCCAGCATTTT
>TRBJ2-5|.|TRBV11-2|.
CASSGGSQETQYF
TGTGCCAGCAGCGGAGGATCTCAAGAGACCCAGTACTTC
>TRBJ2-5|.|TRBV18|.
CASSPSDETQYF
TGTGCCAGCTCACCCAGCGATGAGACCCAGTACTTC
>TRBJ1-1|.|TRBV30|.
CAWSVLDTEAFF
TGTGCCTGGAGTGTACTGGACACTGAAGCTTTCTTT
>TRBJ2-7|.|TRBV6-5|TRBD2
CASRSIAGGREQYF
TGTGCCAGCAGGAGTATAGCGGGAGGGCGCGAGCAGTACTTC
>TRBJ2-7|.|TRBV7-3|.
CASSPAGGYEQYF
TGTGCCAGCAGCCCCGCCGGGGGCTACGAGCAGTACTTC
>TRBJ2-4|.|TRBV30|TRBD2
CAWSVAGGLTRDIQYF
TGTGCCTGGAGTGTGGCGGGAGGGCTGACGAGAGACATTCAGTACTTC
>TRBJ2-7|.|TRBV6-5|.
CASSSWDRRYEQYF
TGTGCCAGCAGTTCCTGGGACCGACGTTACGAGCAGTACTTC
>TRBJ2-5|.|TRBV19|TRBD1
CASSAQGSGTQYF
TGTGCCAGTAGTGCACAGGGGTCGGGGACCCAGTACTTC
>TRBJ1-2|.|TRBV6-4|.
CASSDSRGYTF
TGTGCCAGCAGTGACTCGAGGGGCTACACCTTC
>TRBJ2-2|few|TRBV10-2|TRBD2
CASSESPAGVSGELFF
TGCGCCAGCAGTGAGTCCCCAGCGGGAGTTTCCGGGGAGCTGTTTTTT
>TRBJ2-7|.|TRBV27|TRBD1
CASSLSGQTSTYEQYF
TGTGCCAGCAGTTTATCGGGACAGACGTCCACCTACGAGCAGTACTTC
>TRBJ2-5|.|TRBV7-2|TRBD1
CASRQGTVVSPQYF
TGTGCCAGCAGACAGGGGACCGTAGTTAGTCCCCAGTACTTC
>TRBJ2-3|.|TRBV19|.
CASRPRGNTDTQYF
TGTGCCAGTAGGCCGCGGGGTAACACAGATACGCAGTATTTT
>TRBJ2-5|.|TRBV5-6|.
CASSWTVQETQYF
TGTGCCAGCAGCTGGACAGTCCAAGAGACCCAGTACTTC
>TRBJ2-6|.|TRBV4-2|.
CASSQAPSNSGANVLTF
TGTGCCAGCAGCCAAGCCCCTAGCAATTCTGGGGCCAACGTCCTGACTTTC
>TRBJ1-4|.|TRBV4-3|TRBD1
CASSLQQGAGEKLFF
TGCGCCAGCAGCCTCCAACAGGGGGCCGGGGAAAAACTGTTTTTT
>TRBJ1-4|.|TRBV5-1|.
CASSLLGGGGPNEKLFF
TGCGCCAGCAGCTTGTTGGGGGGCGGAGGGCCTAATGAAAAACTGTTTTTT
>TRBJ2-6|.|TRBV4-1|.
CASSQVSGVGANVLTF
TGCGCCAGCAGCCAAGTCTCAGGGGTTGGGGCCAACGTCCTGACTTTC
>TRBJ1-3|.|TRBV6-1|.
CASIAGQSGNTIYF
TGTGCCAGCATCGCAGGGCAGTCTGGAAACACCATATATTTT
>TRBJ2-3|.|TRBV7-9|TRBD2
CASSFLAGGTDTQYF
TGTGCCAGCAGCTTCCTAGCGGGAGGGACAGATACGCAGTATTTT
>TRBJ1-2|.|TRBV28|.
CASSEKGVYGYTF
TGTGCCAGCAGCGAAAAGGGGGTCTATGGCTACACCTTC
>TRBJ1-2|.|TRBV6-5|.
CASTDGPTTGYTF
TGTGCCAGCACTGACGGACCGACGACGGGCTACACCTTC
>TRBJ2-7|.|TRBV15|.
CATSRGGSSYEQYF
TGTGCCACCAGCAGAGGGGGGAGCTCCTACGAGCAGTACTTC
>TRBJ2-5|.|TRBV14|.
CASSQVPLTRYF
TGTGCCAGCAGCCAGGTGCCGTTGACCAGGTACTTC